This T cell receptor beta chain was retrieved from a study of response to subunit inactivated influenza vaccine. TCRdb used MiXCR to reprocess the RT-PCR reads, holding one entry per CDR3 protein. The sample carries approximately 200,000 distinct CDR3 sequences, approximately 15% recorded once. The study, taken as a whole, reports: Only a handful of new T cells, the authors suggested, are recruited with each seasonal influenza vaccination.

The germline CDR1 and CDR2 sequences are SQVTM and ANQGSEA. The length of the CDR3 is 15 residues. V lost 1 base and J lost 1, with 10 bases in between. This clonotype was counted at least ten times. What it binds is unknown. The sample in question was CD8+ T cells sorted from PBMCs, obtained around 5 days after vaccination. This clonotype originated in a man in his forties or fifties who received an inactivated influenza vaccine. The J gene is TRBJ2-2, the V gene TRBV29-1, with D maybe TRBD1 (5 bases). As DNA, the CDR3 is TGCAGCGTTGAAGGAGACGGACAGAACACCGGGGAGCTGTTTTTT. This gives the protein CSVEGDGQNTGELFF.